The clone carrying this T cell receptor (beta chain) was found once. Its matching antigen is unknown. Other DNA sequences within the sample encode an identical CDR3. The CDR3 sequence is 12 residues long. Trimming took off 0 bases at V and 4 bases at J, with 6 bases between the two ends. Germline V CDR1 and CDR2: GTSNPN, SVGIG (reference sequence). This sample is drawn from a study of shared clonotypes between healthy human individuals. Study-level information: The cohort comprised a couple of women and a few men. Their ages spanned 18 to 49 years.

Selected positively for CCR7 and CD45RO-negative, naive CD8 cells excluded terminally differentiated effector memory CD45RA+ cells. Caucasian adults living in Nashville, Tennessee, provided all samples. Overall study findings and caveats: Naive CD4 clonotype sharing across four donors was approximately 5%.

Samples underwent the assay at deep level. Using immunoSEQ multiplex PCR, the repertoire was profiled, and TCRdb retains in-frame clones only, with some absent. The sample holds millions of clones, over 85% seen once. This rearrangement joins TRBV30 to TRBJ2-5; D gene unclear. This clonotype was sampled from a man aged 18 to 30 in good health. Sequencing was performed on naive CD8+ T cells sorted from blood. The CDR3 loop reads CAWSVYGETQYF. The CDR3 DNA follows: TGTGCCTGGAGTGTGTACGGAGAGACCCAGTACTTC.